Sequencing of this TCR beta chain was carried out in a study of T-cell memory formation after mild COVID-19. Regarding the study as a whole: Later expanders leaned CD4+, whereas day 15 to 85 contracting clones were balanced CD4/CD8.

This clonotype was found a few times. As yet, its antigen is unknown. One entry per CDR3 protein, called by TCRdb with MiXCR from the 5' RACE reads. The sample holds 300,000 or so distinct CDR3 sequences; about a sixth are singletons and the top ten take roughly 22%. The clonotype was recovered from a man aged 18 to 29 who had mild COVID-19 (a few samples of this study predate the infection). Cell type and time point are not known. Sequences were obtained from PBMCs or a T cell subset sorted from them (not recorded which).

The CDR3 nucleotides read TGTGCCAGCAGCTTAGCGGTAGCGGGGGCCAAAAAGAATGAGCAGTTCTTC. Translating gives CASSLAVAGAKKNEQFF. V is TRBV7-3 and J is TRBJ2-1, with TRBD2 matching over 9 bases. This CDR3 is built from 17 residues. CDR1 is SGHTA, CDR2 FQGTGA, per germline. J lost 7 bases, V lost 2 bases, and 12 bases had no gene match.